This TCR beta chain originates from a study of metastatic and nonmetastatic thyroid tumors. For the study at large: Repertoires from malignant and benign thyroid patients were compared across blood and tumor or nodule tissue. Study-wide findings and caveats: Patients with malignant thyroid tumors reportedly had significantly higher TCR beta diversity than those with benign nodules, in blood and tumor.

Original analysis: A distant-metastasis classifier for papillary thyroid cancer was built using CDR3 differences across clinicopathological groups. MiXCR re-clonotyped the PCR reads for TCRdb. TCRdb's processing, not the authors' own work, is the source of the V and J calls. The table has approximately 31,000 clones, 18% seen once. A remark on this clone: The target antigen is unknown.

Ahead of thyroid surgery, no patient had received treatment of any kind. The source is a female donor with papillary thyroid cancer or a benign thyroid nodule (not recorded which). Some clones in this sample may be carry-over from other donors' samples. The sequenced sample consisted of blood.

The CDR3 DNA reads TGTGCCAGCAGTCTGGAGCCCAAAGGGACTAGTGCTAAAAAGGATACCAATGAGCAGTTCTTC. Translation: CASSLEPKGTSAKKDTNEQFF. The chain combines TRBV25-1 with TRBJ2-1; 8 nucleotides align to TRBD2. V shed 5 bases, J shed 6 bases, and the junction held 27 bases outside the gene matches. The CDR3 covers 21 residues. Germline V CDR1 and CDR2: MGHDK, SYGVNS.